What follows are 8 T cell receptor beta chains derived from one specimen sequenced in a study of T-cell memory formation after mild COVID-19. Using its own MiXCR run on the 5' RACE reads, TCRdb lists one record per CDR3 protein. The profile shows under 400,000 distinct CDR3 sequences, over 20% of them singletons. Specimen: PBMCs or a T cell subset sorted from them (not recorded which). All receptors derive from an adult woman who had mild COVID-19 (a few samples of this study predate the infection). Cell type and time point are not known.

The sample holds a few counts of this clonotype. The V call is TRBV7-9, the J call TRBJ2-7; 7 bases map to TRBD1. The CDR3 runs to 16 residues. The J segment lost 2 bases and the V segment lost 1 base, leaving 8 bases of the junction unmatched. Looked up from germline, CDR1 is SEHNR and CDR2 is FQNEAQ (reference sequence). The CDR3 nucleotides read TGTGCCAGCAGCTTAGGACCGAGGGGACAGACCTACGAGCAGTACTTC. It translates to CASSLGPRGQTYEQYF.

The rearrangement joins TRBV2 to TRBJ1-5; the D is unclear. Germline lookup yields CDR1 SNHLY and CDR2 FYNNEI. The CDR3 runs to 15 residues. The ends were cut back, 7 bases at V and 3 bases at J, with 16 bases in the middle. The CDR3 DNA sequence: TGTGCCAGCAATACCAACTCAGGTCTCAATCAGCCCCAGCATTTT. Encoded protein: CASNTNSGLNQPQHF.

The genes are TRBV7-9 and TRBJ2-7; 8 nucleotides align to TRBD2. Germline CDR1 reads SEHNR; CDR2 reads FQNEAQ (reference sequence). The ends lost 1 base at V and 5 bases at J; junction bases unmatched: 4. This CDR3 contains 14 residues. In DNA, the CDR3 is TGTGCCAGCAGCTTAGTCGGGGGGGCCCACGAGCAGTACTTC. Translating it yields CASSLVGGAHEQYF.

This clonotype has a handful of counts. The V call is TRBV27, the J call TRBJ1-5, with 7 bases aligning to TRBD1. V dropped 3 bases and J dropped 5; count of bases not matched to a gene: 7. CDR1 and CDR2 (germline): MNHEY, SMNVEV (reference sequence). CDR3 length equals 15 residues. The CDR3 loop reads CASSFNRGIDQPQHF. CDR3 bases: TGTGCCAGCAGTTTTAACAGGGGTATAGATCAGCCCCAGCATTTT.

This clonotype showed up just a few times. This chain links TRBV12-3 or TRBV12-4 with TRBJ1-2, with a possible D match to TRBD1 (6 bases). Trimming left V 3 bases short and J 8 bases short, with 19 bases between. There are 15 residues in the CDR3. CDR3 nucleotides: TGTGCCAGCAGTTTTACAGCAAGCAGCAGGGGCGGCTACACCTTC. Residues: CASSFTASSRGGYTF.

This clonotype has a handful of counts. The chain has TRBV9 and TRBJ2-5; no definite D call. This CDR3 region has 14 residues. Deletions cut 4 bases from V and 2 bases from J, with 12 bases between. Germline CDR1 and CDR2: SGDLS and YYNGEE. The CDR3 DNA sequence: TGTGCCAGCAGCCTGGGGTGGCTGCAAGAGACCCAGTACTTC. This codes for CASSLGWLQETQYF.

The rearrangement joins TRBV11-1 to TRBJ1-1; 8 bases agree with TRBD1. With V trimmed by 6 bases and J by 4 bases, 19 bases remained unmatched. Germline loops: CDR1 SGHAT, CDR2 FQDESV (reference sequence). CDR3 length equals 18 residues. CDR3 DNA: TGTGCCAGCAGACGGACAGGGCGGGGGTTGTCGGTGGGCACTGAAGCTTTCTTT. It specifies CASRRTGRGLSVGTEAFF.

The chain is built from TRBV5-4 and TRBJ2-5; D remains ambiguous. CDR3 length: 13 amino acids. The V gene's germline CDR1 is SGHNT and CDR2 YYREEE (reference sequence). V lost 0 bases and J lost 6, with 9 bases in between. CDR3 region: CASSLAHQQTQYF. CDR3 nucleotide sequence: TGTGCCAGCAGCTTGGCTCATCAGCAGACCCAGTACTTC.